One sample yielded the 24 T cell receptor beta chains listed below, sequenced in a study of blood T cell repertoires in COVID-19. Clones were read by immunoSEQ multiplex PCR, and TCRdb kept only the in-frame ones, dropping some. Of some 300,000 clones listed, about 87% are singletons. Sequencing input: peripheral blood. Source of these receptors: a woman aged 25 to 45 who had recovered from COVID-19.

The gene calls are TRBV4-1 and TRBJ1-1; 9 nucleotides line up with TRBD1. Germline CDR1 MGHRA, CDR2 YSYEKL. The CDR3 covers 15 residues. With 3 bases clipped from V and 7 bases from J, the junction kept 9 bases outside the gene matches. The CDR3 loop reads CASSHTQGAAGEAFF. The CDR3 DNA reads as TGCGCCAGCAGCCATACACAGGGGGCGGCGGGTGAAGCTTTCTTT.

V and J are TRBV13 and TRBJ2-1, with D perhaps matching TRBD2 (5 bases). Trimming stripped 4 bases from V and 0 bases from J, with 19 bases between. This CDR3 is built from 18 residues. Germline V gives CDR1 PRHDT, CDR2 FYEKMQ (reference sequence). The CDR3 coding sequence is TGTGCCAGCAGCTCATCTCTGAGGGCAAACCGCTCCTACAATGAGCAGTTCTTC. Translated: CASSSSLRANRSYNEQFF.

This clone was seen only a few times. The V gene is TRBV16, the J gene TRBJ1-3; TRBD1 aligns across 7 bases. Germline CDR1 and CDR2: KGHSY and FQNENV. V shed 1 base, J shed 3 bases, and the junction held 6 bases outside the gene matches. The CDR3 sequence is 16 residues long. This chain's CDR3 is CASSQYNRGIGNTIYF. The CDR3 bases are TGTGCCAGCAGCCAATACAACAGGGGAATTGGAAACACCATATATTTT. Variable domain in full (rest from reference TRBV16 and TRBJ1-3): GEEVAQTPKHLVRGEGQKAKLYCAPIKGHSYVFWYQQVLKNEFKFLISFQNENVFDETGMPKERFSAKCLPNSPCSLEIQATKLEDSAVYFCASSQYNRGIGNTIYFGEGSWLTVV.

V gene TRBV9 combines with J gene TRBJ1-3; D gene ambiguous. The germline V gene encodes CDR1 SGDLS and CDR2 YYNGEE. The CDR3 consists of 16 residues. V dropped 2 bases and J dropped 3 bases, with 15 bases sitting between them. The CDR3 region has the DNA TGTGCCAGCAGCGTTACACCCGCGGGGTTTGGAAACACCATATATTTT. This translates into CASSVTPAGFGNTIYF. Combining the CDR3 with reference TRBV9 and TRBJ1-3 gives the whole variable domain DSGVTQTPKHLITATGQRVTLRCSPRSGDLSVYWYQQSLDQGLQFLIQYYNGEERAKGNILERFSAQQFPDLHSELNLSSLELGDSALYFCASSVTPAGFGNTIYFGEGSWLTVV.

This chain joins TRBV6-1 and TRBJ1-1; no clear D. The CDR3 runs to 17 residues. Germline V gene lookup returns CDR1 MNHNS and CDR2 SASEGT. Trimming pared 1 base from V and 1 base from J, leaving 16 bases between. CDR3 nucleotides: TGTGCCAGCAGTGAAGTTTTCGATGAAGCGGAGAACACTGAAGCTTTCTTT. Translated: CASSEVFDEAENTEAFF.

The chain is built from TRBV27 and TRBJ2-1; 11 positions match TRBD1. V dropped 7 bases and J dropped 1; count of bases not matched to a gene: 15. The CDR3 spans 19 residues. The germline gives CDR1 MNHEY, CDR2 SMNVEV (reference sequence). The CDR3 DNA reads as TGTGCCAGCACCAGGAGGGACAGGGGGGTTTTGGGGTCCTACAATGAGCAGTTCTTC. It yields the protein CASTRRDRGVLGSYNEQFF.

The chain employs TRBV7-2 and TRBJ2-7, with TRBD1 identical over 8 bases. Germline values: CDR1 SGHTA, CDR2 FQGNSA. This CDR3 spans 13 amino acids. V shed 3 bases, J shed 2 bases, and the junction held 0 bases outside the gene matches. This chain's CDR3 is CASSLDRAYEQYF. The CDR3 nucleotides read TGTGCCAGCAGCTTGGACAGGGCCTACGAGCAGTACTTC.

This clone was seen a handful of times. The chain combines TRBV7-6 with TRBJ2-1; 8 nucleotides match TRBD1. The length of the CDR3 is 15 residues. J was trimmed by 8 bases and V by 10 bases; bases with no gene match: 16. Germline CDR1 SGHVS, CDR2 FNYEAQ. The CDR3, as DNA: TGTGCCACCGCGCCCAGGACAGGGAATGGAGATGAGCAGTTCTTC. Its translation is CATAPRTGNGDEQFF.

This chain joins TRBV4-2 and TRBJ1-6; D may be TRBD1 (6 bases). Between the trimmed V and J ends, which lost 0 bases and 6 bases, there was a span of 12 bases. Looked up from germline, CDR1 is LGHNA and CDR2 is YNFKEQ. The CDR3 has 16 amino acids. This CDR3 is CASSQDPGVGNSPLHF. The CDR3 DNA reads TGTGCCAGCAGCCAAGATCCAGGGGTTGGTAATTCACCCCTCCACTTT.

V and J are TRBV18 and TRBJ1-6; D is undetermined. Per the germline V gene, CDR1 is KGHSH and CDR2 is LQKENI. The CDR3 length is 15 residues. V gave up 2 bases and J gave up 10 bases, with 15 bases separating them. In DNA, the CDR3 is TGTGCCAGCTCACCAGCGGGTGGAAAAGAATCACCCCTCCACTTT. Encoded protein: CASSPAGGKESPLHF.

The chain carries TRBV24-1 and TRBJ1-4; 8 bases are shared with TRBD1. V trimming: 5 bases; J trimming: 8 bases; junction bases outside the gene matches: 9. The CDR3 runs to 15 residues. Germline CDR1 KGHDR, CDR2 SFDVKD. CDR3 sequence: CATSGQTGDPEKLFF. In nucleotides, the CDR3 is TGTGCCACCAGTGGTCAGACAGGGGACCCCGAAAAACTGTTTTTT.

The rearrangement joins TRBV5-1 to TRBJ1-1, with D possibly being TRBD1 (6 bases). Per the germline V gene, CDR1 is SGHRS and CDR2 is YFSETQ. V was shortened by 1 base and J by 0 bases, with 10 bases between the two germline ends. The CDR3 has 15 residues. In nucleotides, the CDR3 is TGCGCCAGCAGCTTGACAGGGAACATGAACACTGAAGCTTTCTTT. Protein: CASSLTGNMNTEAFF.

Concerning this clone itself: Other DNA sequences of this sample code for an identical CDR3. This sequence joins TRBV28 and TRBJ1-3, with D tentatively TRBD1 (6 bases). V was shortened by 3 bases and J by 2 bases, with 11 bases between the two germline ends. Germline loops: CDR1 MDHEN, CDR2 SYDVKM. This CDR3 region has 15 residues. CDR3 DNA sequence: TGTGCCAGCAGTTTCCTCGGGACAACTGGAAACACCATATATTTT. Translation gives CASSFLGTTGNTIYF.

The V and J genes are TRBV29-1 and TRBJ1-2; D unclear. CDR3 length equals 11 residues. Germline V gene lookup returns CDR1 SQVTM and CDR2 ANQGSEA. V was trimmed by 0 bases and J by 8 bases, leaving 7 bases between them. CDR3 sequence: CSVEDSRGYTF. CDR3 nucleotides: TGCAGCGTTGAAGATTCTCGGGGCTACACCTTC.

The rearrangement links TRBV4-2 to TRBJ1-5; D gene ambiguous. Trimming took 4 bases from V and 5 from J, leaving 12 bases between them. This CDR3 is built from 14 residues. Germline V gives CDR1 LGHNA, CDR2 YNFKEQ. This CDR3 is CASSLARGDQPQHF. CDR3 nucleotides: TGTGCCAGCAGCCTAGCTCGGGGAGATCAGCCCCAGCATTTT.

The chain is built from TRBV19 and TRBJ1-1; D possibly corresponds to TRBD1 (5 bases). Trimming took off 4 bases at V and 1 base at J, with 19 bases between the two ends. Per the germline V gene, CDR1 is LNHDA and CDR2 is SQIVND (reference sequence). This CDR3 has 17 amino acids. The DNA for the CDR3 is TGTGCCAGTAGTACCCTGAAATTGACGGACAAGAACACTGAAGCTTTCTTT. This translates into CASSTLKLTDKNTEAFF.

In nucleotides, the CDR3 is TGTGCCAGCAGTCTCCGTCAGGGGGCAAGGGAGCAGTACTTC. Amino acid sequence: CASSLRQGAREQYF. The chain has TRBV28 and TRBJ2-7; 8 positions match TRBD1. Germline V gene lookup returns CDR1 MDHEN and CDR2 SYDVKM. CDR3 length: 14 amino acids. Losses at the gene ends were 5 bases for V and 7 bases for J; bases not matched to a gene: 10.

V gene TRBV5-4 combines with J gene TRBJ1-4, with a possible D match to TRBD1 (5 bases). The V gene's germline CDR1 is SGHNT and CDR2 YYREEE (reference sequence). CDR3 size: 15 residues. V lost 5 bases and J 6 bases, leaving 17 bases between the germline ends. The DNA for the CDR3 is TGTGCCAGCAGTGGGGGAGGGGCCGGGCATGAAAAACTGTTTTTT. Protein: CASSGGGAGHEKLFF.

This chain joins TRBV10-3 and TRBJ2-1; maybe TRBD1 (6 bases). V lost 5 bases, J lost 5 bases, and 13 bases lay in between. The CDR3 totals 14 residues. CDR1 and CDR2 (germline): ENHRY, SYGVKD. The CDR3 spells CAISQGKINNEQFF. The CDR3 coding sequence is TGTGCCATCAGTCAGGGGAAGATCAACAATGAGCAGTTCTTC.

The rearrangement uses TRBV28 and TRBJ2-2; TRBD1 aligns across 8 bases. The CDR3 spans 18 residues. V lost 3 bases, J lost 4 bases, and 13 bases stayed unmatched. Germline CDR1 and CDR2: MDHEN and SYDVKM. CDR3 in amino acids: CASSFPWTGSLTTGELFF. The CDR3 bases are TGTGCCAGCAGTTTTCCGTGGACAGGGTCCCTGACCACCGGGGAGCTGTTTTTT.

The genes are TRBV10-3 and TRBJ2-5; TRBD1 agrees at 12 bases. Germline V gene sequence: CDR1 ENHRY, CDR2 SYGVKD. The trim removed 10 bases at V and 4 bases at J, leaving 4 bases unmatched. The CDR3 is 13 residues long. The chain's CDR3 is CATGGQGAETQYF. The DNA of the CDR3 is TGTGCCACCGGGGGACAGGGGGCAGAGACCCAGTACTTC.

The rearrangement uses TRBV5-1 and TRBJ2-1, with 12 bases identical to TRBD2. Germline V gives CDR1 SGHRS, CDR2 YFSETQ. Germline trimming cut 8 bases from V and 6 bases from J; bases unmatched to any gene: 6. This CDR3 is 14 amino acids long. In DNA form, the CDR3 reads TGCGCCAGTACGGGACTAGCGGGTGGCAATGAGCAGTTCTTC. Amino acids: CASTGLAGGNEQFF. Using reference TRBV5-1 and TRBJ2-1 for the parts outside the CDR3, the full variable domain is KAGVTQTPRYLIKTRGQQVTLSCSPISGHRSVSWYQQTPGQGLQFLFEYFSETQRNKGNFPGRFSGRQFSNSRSEMNVSTLELGDSALYLCASTGLAGGNEQFFGPGTRLTVL.

The CDR3 coding sequence is TGTGCCAGCAGTTACGGTTTCCGGGAAAAAGAGACCCAGTACTTC. Amino acids: CASSYGFREKETQYF. The gene calls are TRBV28 and TRBJ2-5; a possible D gene is TRBD2 (5 bases). Trimming removed 4 bases at V and 3 bases at J, with 15 bases between. The germline CDR1 and CDR2 sequences are MDHEN and SYDVKM. This CDR3 contains 15 residues.

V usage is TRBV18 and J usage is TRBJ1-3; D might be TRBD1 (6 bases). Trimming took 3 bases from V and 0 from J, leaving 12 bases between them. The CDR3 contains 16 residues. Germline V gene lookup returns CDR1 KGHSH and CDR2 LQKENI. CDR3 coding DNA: TGTGCCAGCTCACCTACAGGGTCGACCTCTGGAAACACCATATATTTT. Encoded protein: CASSPTGSTSGNTIYF.